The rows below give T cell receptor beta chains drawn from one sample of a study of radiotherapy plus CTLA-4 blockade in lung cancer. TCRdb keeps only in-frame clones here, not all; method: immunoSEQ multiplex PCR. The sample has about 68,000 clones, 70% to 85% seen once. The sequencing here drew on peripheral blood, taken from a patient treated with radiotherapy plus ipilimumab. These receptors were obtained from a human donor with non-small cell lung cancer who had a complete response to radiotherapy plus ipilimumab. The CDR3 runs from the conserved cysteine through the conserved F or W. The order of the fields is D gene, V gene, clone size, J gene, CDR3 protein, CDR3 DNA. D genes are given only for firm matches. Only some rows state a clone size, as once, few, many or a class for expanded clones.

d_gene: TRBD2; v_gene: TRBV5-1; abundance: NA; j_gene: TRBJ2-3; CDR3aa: CASSLEREMDTQYF; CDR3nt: TGCGCCAGCAGCTTGGAGCGGGAGATGGATACGCAGTATTTT
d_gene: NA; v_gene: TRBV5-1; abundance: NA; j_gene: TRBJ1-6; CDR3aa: CASSLGFLANSPLHF; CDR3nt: TGCGCCAGCAGCTTGGGCTTTTTGGCTAATTCACCCCTCCACTTT
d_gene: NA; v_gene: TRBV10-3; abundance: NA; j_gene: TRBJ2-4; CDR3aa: CAILDSKELAKNIQYF; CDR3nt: TGTGCCATCTTGGACAGCAAAGAACTAGCCAAAAACATTCAGTACTTC
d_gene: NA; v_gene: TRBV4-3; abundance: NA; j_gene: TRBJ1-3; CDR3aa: CASSQEAGLGNTIYF; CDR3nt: TGCGCCAGCAGCCAAGAAGCCGGACTAGGAAACACCATATATTTT
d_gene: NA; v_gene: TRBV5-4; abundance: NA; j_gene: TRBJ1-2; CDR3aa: CASSLAGNYGYTF; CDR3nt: TGTGCCAGCAGCTTGGCGGGAAACTATGGCTACACCTTC
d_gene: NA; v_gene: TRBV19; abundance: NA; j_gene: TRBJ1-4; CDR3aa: CASSIDPREEKLFF; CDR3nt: TGTGCCAGTAGTATAGATCCGAGGGAGGAAAAACTGTTTTTT
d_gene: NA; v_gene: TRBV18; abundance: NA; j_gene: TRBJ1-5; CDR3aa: CASSNAGYSNQPQHF; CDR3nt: TGTGCCAGCTCAAACGCAGGGTATAGCAATCAGCCCCAGCATTTT
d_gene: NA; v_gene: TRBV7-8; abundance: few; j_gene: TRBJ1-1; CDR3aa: CASSQRPVTEAFF; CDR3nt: TGTGCCAGCAGCCAACGACCGGTCACTGAAGCTTTCTTT
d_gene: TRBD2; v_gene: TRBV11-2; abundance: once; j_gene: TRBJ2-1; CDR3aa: CASSSVLAGGLNEQFF; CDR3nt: TGTGCCAGCAGCTCAGTGCTAGCGGGAGGGTTAAATGAGCAGTTCTTC
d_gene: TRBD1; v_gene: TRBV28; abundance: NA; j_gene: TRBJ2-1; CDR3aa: CASSSPGQGKGEQFF; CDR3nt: TGTGCCAGCAGTTCGCCGGGACAGGGTAAGGGTGAGCAGTTCTTC